These T cell receptor beta chains were read from a single sample in a study of CD8 T cells in ankylosing spondylitis. MiXCR was run by TCRdb on the 5' RACE reads, yielding one entry per CDR3 protein. The repertoire holds about 420,000 distinct CDR3 sequences, 20% to 25% seen once, with around 17% in the top ten. Sequenced: blood, either unsorted or a sorted T cell fraction (not recorded which). The receptors derive from a male donor with ankylosing spondylitis. Both conserved end residues are part of each CDR3. The order of the fields is clone size, J gene, V gene, D gene, CDR3 DNA, CDR3 protein. D genes are given only for firm matches. Not every row has a clone size; where given, it reads once, few, many or a size class.

few,TRBJ2-2,TRBV15,.,TGTGCCACCAGCAGAACCGGGATAGGGAACACCGGGGAGCTGTTTTTT,CATSRTGIGNTGELFF
few,TRBJ2-7,TRBV4-1,TRBD2,TGCGCCAGCAGCTCCCGCGGCGCGGGAGGATACGAGCAGTACTTC,CASSSRGAGGYEQYF
.,TRBJ2-5,TRBV12-3/TRBV12-4,TRBD2,TGTGCCAGCAGTCCAGCGGGAGGGTGGGAGACCCAGTACTTC,CASSPAGGWETQYF
.,TRBJ2-7,TRBV7-2,.,TGTGCCAGCAGCTTATATCGGTTGCGGAGCTCCTACGAGCAGTACTTC,CASSLYRLRSSYEQYF
many,TRBJ2-1,TRBV7-3,.,TGTGCCAGCAGCTTCCAACCTAGTTCTAATGAGCAGTTCTTC,CASSFQPSSNEQFF
few,TRBJ2-6,TRBV20-1,.,TGCAGTGCTAGTGGGGACTCTGGGGCCAACGTCCTGACTTTC,CSASGDSGANVLTF
.,TRBJ2-3,TRBV4-2,.,TGTGCCAGCAGCCAAATTCGGGCAGGGACGCAGTATTTT,CASSQIRAGTQYF
few,TRBJ2-1,TRBV7-2,.,TGTGCCAGCAGCCCAGACCCTACGTCCTACAATGAGCAGTTCTTC,CASSPDPTSYNEQFF
.,TRBJ2-7,TRBV6-2/TRBV6-3,TRBD2,TGTGCCAGCAGTTCCCGACTAGCGGGAGGCCACGAGCAGTACTTC,CASSSRLAGGHEQYF
few,TRBJ2-7,TRBV2,.,TGTGCTAGCAGTGGACCGACGGGGTCCTACGAGCAGTACTTC,CASSGPTGSYEQYF
.,TRBJ1-1,TRBV5-1,TRBD1,TGCGCCAGCAGCTTCGCCCAGACAGGGGCTTCGACTGAAGCTTTCTTT,CASSFAQTGASTEAFF
few,TRBJ2-1,TRBV15,.,TGTGCCACCAGCAGAGATTTGGCCGGGAACTCCTACAATGAGCAGTTCTTC,CATSRDLAGNSYNEQFF
.,TRBJ2-7,TRBV6-9,.,TGTGCCAGCCAAAGGGACTCTAAAACCTACGAGCAGTACTTC,CASQRDSKTYEQYF
once,TRBJ2-2,TRBV20-1,.,TGCAGTGCTAGCCAACCCGGGGAGCTGTTTTTT,CSASQPGELFF
.,TRBJ2-7,TRBV7-3,.,TGTGCCAGCAGCTTAAATCAAGCCGCCGGTACTTACGACGAGCAGTACTTC,CASSLNQAAGTYDEQYF
few,TRBJ2-5,TRBV18,.,TGTGCCAGCTCAGACCGGCGGCTTGAGACCCAGTACTTC,CASSDRRLETQYF
few,TRBJ2-3,TRBV5-1,.,TGCGCCAGCAGCTCCGGGATCCAGCCCGATACGCAGTATTTT,CASSSGIQPDTQYF
few,TRBJ1-6,TRBV29-1,.,TGCAGCGTTGGACACTTCTATAATTCACCCCTCCACTTT,CSVGHFYNSPLHF
.,TRBJ2-3,TRBV5-1,.,TGCGCCAGCAGCTTGGAGACGGGACTCCCCACAGATACGCAGTATTTT,CASSLETGLPTDTQYF
few,TRBJ2-3,TRBV20-1,TRBD2,TGCAGTGCTAGAGCTGGACTAGTCGGGGACACAGATACGCAGTATTTT,CSARAGLVGDTDTQYF
.,TRBJ2-1,TRBV6-1,.,TGTGCCAGCAAACGGCTAAGAAACAATGAGCAGTTCTTC,CASKRLRNNEQFF
many,TRBJ1-2,TRBV4-3,.,TGCGCCAGCAGCCAAGCAGGGTACGACTACACCTTC,CASSQAGYDYTF
few,TRBJ1-1,TRBV18,.,TGTGCCAGCTCATATATCGCGGGGAACACTGAAGCTTTCTTT,CASSYIAGNTEAFF
.,TRBJ2-1,TRBV11-3,.,TGTGCCAGCAGCTCGAGCAGATTGCTCCAGTTCTTC,CASSSSRLLQFF
.,TRBJ2-1,TRBV25-1,.,TGTGCCAGCAGTGATTGGGGCAGGGGCCTTACCAATGAGCAGTTCTTC,CASSDWGRGLTNEQFF
.,TRBJ2-7,TRBV10-3,TRBD2,TGTGCCATCAGTGACCCCGAGACTAGCGGGACCGTCTTCTCCTACGAGCAGTACTTC,CAISDPETSGTVFSYEQYF
few,TRBJ2-1,TRBV18,.,TGTGCCAGCTCACCGGGGATTGGAGTGGACTACAATGAGCAGTTCTTC,CASSPGIGVDYNEQFF
few,TRBJ1-6,TRBV12-3/TRBV12-4,TRBD1,TGTGCCAGCAGGCTGACAGGGGAGGGGAATTCACCCCTCCACTTT,CASRLTGEGNSPLHF
few,TRBJ2-7,TRBV27,.,TGTGCCAGCAGTCCCCCCCCTCGTAGCGGTACCATGTACGAGCAGTACTTC,CASSPPPRSGTMYEQYF